At least ten counts were recorded for the clone carrying this T cell receptor (beta chain). This entry belongs to a study of T cells after yellow fever vaccination. Each CDR3 protein gets one entry after TCRdb re-called the 5' RACE reads with MiXCR. Of under 300,000 distinct CDR3 sequences listed, less than 7.5% are singletons. The sequence came from a man under 40 who received the YFV17D yellow fever vaccine. The input for sequencing was CD4+ T cells sorted from PBMCs, taken on the day of the yellow fever booster vaccination.

The CDR3 DNA follows: TGTGCCACCAGCAGGGGAGGACAGGTTGCCATTCAGTACTTC. This codes for CATSRGGQVAIQYF. The rearrangement joins TRBV15 to TRBJ2-4, with D perhaps matching TRBD1 (7 bases). The length of the CDR3 is 14 residues. Trimming left V 3 bases short and J 9 bases short, with 15 bases between. Germline CDR1 LNHNV, CDR2 YYDKDF (reference sequence).